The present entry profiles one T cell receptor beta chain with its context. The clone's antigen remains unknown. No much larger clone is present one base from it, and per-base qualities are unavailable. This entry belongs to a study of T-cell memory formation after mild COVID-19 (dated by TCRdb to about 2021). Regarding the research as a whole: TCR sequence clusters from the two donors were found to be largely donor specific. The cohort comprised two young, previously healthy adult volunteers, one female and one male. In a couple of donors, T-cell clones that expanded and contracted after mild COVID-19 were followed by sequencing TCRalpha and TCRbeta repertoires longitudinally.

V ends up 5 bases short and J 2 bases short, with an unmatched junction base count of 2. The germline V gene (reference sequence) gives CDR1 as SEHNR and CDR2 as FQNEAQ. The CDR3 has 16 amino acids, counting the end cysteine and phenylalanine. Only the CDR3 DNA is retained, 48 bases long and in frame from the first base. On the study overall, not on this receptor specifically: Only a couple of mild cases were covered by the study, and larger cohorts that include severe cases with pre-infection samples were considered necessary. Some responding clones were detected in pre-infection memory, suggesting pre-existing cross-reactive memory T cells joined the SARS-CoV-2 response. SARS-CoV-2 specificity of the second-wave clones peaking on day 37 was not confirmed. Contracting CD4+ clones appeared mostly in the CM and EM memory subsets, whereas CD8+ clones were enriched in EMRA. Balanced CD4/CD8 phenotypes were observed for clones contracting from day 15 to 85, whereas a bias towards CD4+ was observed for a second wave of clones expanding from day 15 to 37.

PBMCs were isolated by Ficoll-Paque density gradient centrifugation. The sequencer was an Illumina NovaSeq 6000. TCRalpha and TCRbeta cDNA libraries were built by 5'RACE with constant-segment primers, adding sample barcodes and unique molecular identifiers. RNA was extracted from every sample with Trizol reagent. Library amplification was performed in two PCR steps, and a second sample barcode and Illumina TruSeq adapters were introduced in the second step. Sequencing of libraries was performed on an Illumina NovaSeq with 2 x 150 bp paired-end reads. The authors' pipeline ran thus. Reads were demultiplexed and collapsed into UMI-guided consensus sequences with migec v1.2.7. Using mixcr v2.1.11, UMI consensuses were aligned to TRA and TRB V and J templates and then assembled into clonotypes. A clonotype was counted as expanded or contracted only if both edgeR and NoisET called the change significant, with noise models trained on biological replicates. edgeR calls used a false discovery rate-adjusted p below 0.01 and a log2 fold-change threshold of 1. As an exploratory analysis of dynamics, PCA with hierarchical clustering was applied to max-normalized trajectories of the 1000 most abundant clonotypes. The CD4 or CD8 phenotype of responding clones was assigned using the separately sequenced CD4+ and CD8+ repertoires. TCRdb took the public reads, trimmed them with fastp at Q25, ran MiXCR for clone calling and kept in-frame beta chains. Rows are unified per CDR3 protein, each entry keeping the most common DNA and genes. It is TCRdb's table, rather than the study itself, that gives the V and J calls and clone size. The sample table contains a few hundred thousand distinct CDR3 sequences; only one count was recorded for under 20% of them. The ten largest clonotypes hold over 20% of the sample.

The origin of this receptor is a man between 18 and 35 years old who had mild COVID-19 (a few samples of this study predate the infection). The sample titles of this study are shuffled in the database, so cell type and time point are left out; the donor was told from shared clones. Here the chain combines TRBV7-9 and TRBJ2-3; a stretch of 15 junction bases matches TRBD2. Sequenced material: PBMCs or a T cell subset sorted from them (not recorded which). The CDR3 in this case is CASSGLAGGVTDTQYF. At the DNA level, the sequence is TGTGCCAGCAGCGGACTAGCGGGGGGGGTCACAGATACGCAGTATTTT.